These T cell receptor beta chains were read from a single sample in a study of control samples from healthy donors and cancer patients. Generated by immunoSEQ multiplex PCR, the TCRdb table keeps only in-frame clones and is missing some. The sample consists of tens of thousands of clones, 91% of them appearing once. The sample taken for sequencing was PBMCs. These receptors were obtained from a man aged 50 to 59 with lung cancer. CDR3s include the opening cysteine and the closing phenylalanine or tryptophan. A D gene is named only where the DNA matches it firmly. Size is omitted from some rows. Given values are once, few, many or a class for expanded clones.

CDR3 protein | CDR3 DNA | J gene | D gene | V gene | clone size
CASSPSYVAVLNQPQHF | TGTGCCAGCTCACCATCCTATGTAGCGGTCCTCAATCAGCCCCAGCATTTT | TRBJ1-5 | - | TRBV18 | -
CASRLGTGPNYGYTF | TGTGCCAGCAGACTCGGGACAGGACCTAACTATGGCTACACCTTC | TRBJ1-2 | TRBD1 | TRBV6-5 | -
CASSSPGGAGDTQYF | TGTGCCAGTAGTTCCCCCGGGGGGGCCGGGGATACGCAGTATTTT | TRBJ2-3 | TRBD2 | TRBV19 | -
CASSKGVVNTGELFF | TGCGCCAGCAGCAAAGGGGTAGTGAACACCGGGGAGCTGTTTTTT | TRBJ2-2 | - | TRBV5-1 | -
CSVDSYNEQFF | TGCAGCGTTGATTCTTACAATGAGCAGTTCTTC | TRBJ2-1 | - | TRBV29-1 | -
CASSTRQGNYGYTF | TGTGCCAGTAGTACCCGACAGGGGAACTATGGCTACACCTTC | TRBJ1-2 | TRBD1 | TRBV19 | -
CASSQRRQDSGANVLTF | TGTGCCAGCAGCCAACGGCGGCAAGACTCTGGGGCCAACGTCCTGACTTTC | TRBJ2-6 | - | TRBV7-9 | once
CAWSVEGGRWRSSYNSPLHF | TGTGCCTGGAGTGTAGAGGGGGGTCGGTGGCGAAGCTCCTATAATTCACCCCTCCACTTT | TRBJ1-6 | - | TRBV30 | -
CASSLGQRLNTEAFF | TGTGCCAGCTCACTCGGACAGAGATTGAACACTGAAGCTTTCTTT | TRBJ1-1 | - | TRBV18 | -
CASSEINRSEQYF | TGTGCCAGCAGTGAAATTAATAGGAGCGAGCAGTACTTC | TRBJ2-7 | - | TRBV27 | once
CSVEGGFGYTF | TGCAGCGTTGAAGGGGGTTTCGGCTACACCTTC | TRBJ1-2 | - | TRBV29-1 | -
CASSLSILTDSNQPQHF | TGTGCCAGCAGTTTATCGATTTTGACAGATAGCAATCAGCCCCAGCATTTT | TRBJ1-5 | - | TRBV27 | -
CASSPGGNTIYF | TGTGCCAGCAGTCCCGGGGGAAACACCATATATTTT | TRBJ1-3 | - | TRBV6-6 | -
CASSEGVNTEAFF | TGTGCCAGCAGTGAAGGAGTGAACACTGAAGCTTTCTTT | TRBJ1-1 | - | TRBV6-1 | -
CASTARGTYEQYF | TGTGCCAGCACCGCAAGGGGGACCTACGAGCAGTACTTC | TRBJ2-7 | - | TRBV9 | -
CATRQELNEKLFF | TGTGCCACCCGACAGGAACTTAATGAAAAACTGTTTTTT | TRBJ1-4 | - | TRBV6-5 | -
CASSRGLAGGVNFQETQYF | TGTGCCAGCAGCCGTGGACTAGCGGGGGGCGTGAACTTCCAAGAGACCCAGTACTTC | TRBJ2-5 | TRBD2 | TRBV5-6 | few
CASSFRPPPKETQYF | TGCGCCAGCAGCTTTCGGCCACCTCCAAAAGAGACCCAGTACTTC | TRBJ2-5 | - | TRBV5-1 | -
CASSLGVSGGAHETQYF | TGTGCCAGCAGTTTAGGGGTTAGCGGGGGGGCTCACGAGACCCAGTACTTC | TRBJ2-5 | TRBD2 | TRBV28 | -
CASSLDGAGTEAFF | TGTGCCAGCAGCTTAGATGGTGCGGGGACTGAAGCTTTCTTT | TRBJ1-1 | - | TRBV7-9 | once
CASSQGIGGRLFF | TGCGCCAGCAGCCAAGGGATCGGGGGGAGACTGTTTTTT | TRBJ1-4 | - | TRBV4-3 | -
CASRRYPDYEQYF | TGTGCCAGCAGGAGATATCCAGACTACGAGCAGTACTTC | TRBJ2-7 | - | TRBV2 | -
CAWSLLTGEETQYF | TGTGCCTGGAGTCTACTGACAGGGGAAGAGACCCAGTACTTC | TRBJ2-5 | TRBD1 | TRBV30 | -
CASSFTQGGTDTQYF | TGTGCCAGCAGCTTCACACAGGGTGGTACAGATACGCAGTATTTT | TRBJ2-3 | - | TRBV7-8 | -
CASSPPGQGNHEQYF | TGTGCCAGCAGCCCGCCGGGACAGGGAAACCACGAGCAGTACTTC | TRBJ2-7 | TRBD1 | TRBV7-9 | -
CASSFGRGGYGYTF | TGTGCCAGCAGTTTCGGAAGGGGAGGCTATGGCTACACCTTC | TRBJ1-2 | - | TRBV28 | -
CASSRMTGTEAFF | TGTGCCAGCAGCCGCATGACAGGCACTGAAGCTTTCTTT | TRBJ1-1 | - | TRBV14 | -
CASSEGQNLIRYEQYF | TGTGCCAGCAGTGAAGGGCAGAACCTTATCCGCTACGAGCAGTACTTC | TRBJ2-7 | - | TRBV6-1 | -
CASSLGQGAGNTIYF | TGTGCCAGCAGCTTGGGACAGGGGGCTGGAAACACCATATATTTT | TRBJ1-3 | TRBD1 | TRBV5-4 | -
CASSLAGTYNEQFF | TGCGCCAGCAGCTTGGCCGGGACTTACAATGAGCAGTTCTTC | TRBJ2-1 | - | TRBV5-1 | few
CAISVTVVAFNEQFF | TGTGCCATCAGTGTAACGGTCGTAGCGTTCAATGAGCAGTTCTTC | TRBJ2-1 | - | TRBV10-3 | -
CASSDVAGTGDSPLHF | TGTGCCAGCAGTGACGTTGCCGGGACAGGGGATTCACCCCTCCACTTT | TRBJ1-6 | TRBD1 | TRBV6-4 | few
CASSSDRGTEAFF | TGTGCCAGTAGTTCGGACAGGGGCACTGAAGCTTTCTTT | TRBJ1-1 | TRBD1 | TRBV19 | -
CAWNWGQMNTEAFF | TGTGCCTGGAATTGGGGGCAGATGAACACTGAAGCTTTCTTT | TRBJ1-1 | - | TRBV30 | -
CASSQSSGSDYEQYF | TGTGCCAGCAGCCAATCATCCGGTTCGGACTACGAGCAGTACTTC | TRBJ2-7 | - | TRBV3-1/TRBV3-2 | -
CASSAQSYEQYF | TGCGCCAGCAGCGCCCAATCCTACGAGCAGTACTTC | TRBJ2-7 | - | TRBV5-1 | -
CASSSGLAGYEQYF | TGTGCCAGCAGCTCCGGACTAGCGGGCTACGAGCAGTACTTC | TRBJ2-7 | TRBD2 | TRBV5-6 | -
CASSLDRAAQPQHF | TGTGCCAGCAGCTTGGACCGGGCGGCCCAGCCCCAGCATTTT | TRBJ1-5 | - | TRBV5-4 | -
CASSLGGGENTEAFF | TGCGCCAGCAGCTTGGGTGGGGGGGAGAACACTGAAGCTTTCTTT | TRBJ1-1 | - | TRBV5-1 | -
CASSLKGDSYTF | TGTGCCAGCAGCTTGAAAGGGGATAGCTACACCTTC | TRBJ1-2 | - | TRBV5-5 | -
CSVVGGMRSLEQYF | TGCAGCGTTGTTGGAGGAATGCGATCTCTCGAGCAGTACTTC | TRBJ2-7 | - | TRBV29-1 | -
CASRPTGTYEQYF | TGTGCCAGCAGGCCCACAGGTACCTACGAGCAGTACTTC | TRBJ2-7 | - | TRBV7-9 | -
CASSLGQIPRYSYEQYF | TGTGCCAGCAGCTTGGGCCAAATACCCAGGTACTCCTACGAGCAGTACTTC | TRBJ2-7 | - | TRBV11-2 | -
CASSRDNYGYTF | TGTGCCAGCAGCAGGGATAACTATGGCTACACCTTC | TRBJ1-2 | - | TRBV12-3/TRBV12-4 | -